Reported below is one TCR beta chain. Patients of the Seattle cohort, enrolled during active infection, were followed longitudinally. Germline V gives CDR1 SNHLY, CDR2 FYNNEI. V lost 8 bases, J lost 4 bases, and 11 bases lay in between. The CDR3 has 13 residues. This record belongs to a study of blood T cell repertoires in COVID-19. Libraries were prepared by immunoSEQ multiplex PCR; TCRdb keeps only in-frame clonotypes and omits some of them. Of tens of thousands of clones in the sample, 80% to 90% were seen once. Sequenced: peripheral blood. The origin of this receptor is a woman aged 80 or over with COVID-19, enrolled during active disease. The chain joins TRBV2 to TRBJ2-2; D perhaps matches TRBD2 (6 bases). CDR3 sequence: CASRLDTTGELFF. The CDR3, as DNA: TGTGCCAGCCGACTAGACACCACCGGGGAGCTGTTTTTT.